This T cell receptor (beta chain) was identified in a study of CXCR3-negative and CXCR3-positive naive CD8 T cells. The study, taken as a whole, reports: Compared with CXCR3-negative naive cells, CXCR3-positive naive cells showed more hydrophobic TRB CDR3s. The TRBV-TRBJ usage of naive CXCR3-negative and CXCR3-positive cells was similar, but that of memory cells differed. Fresh PBMCs served for most assays, and CXCR3 expression fell partially after cryopreservation. Naive subsets showed comparable surface CD5, and TCR interaction strength was also inferred from TRB CDR3 physicochemistry.

Libraries of TRB cDNA were made by 5' RACE and carried UMIs. From its re-call of the 5' RACE reads, TCRdb lists each CDR3 protein once, without DNA. This sample contains some 150,000 distinct CDR3 sequences. The CDR3 is 17 residues long. Comments on this clonotype: Antigen unknown.

Sequenced: naive CXCR3+ CD8+ T cells from blood. Subset reported: CD45RO-CCR7+CD27+CD95- naive CD8+ T cells expressing CXCR3 (TNR3+). The TCR originated in a human donor in good health. Some clones in this sample may be carry-over from other donors' samples. This rearrangement joins TRBV21-1 to TRBJ1-5; without DNA, the TCRdb call of TRBD1 cannot be checked. TRBV21-1 is assigned pseudogene status. Here the CDR3 reads CASSKARIRPRGQPQHF.